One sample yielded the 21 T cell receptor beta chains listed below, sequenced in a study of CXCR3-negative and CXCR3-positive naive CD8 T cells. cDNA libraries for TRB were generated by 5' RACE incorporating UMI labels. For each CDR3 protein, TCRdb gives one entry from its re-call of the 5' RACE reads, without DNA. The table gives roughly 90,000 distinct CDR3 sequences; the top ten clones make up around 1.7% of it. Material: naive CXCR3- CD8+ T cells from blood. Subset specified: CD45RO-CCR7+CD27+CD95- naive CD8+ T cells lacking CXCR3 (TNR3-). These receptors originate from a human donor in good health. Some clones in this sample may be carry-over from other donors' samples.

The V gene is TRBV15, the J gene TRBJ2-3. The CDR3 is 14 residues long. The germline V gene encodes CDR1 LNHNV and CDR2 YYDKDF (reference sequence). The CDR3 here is CATSSDGGTDTQYF.

The CDR3 sequence: CASSLATGHNSPLHF. The V call is TRBV7-6, the J call TRBJ1-6; TCRdb designates TRBD1, a call that cannot be tested without DNA. This CDR3 spans 15 amino acids. Germline V gene data show CDR1 as SGHVS and CDR2 as FNYEAQ. The full variable domain, in which reference TRBV7-6 and TRBJ1-6 provide the parts outside the CDR3, is GAGVSQSPRYKVTKRGQDVALRCDPISGHVSLYWYRQALGQGPEFLTYFNYEAQQDKSGLPNDRFSAERPEGSISTLTIQRTEQRDSAMYRCASSLATGHNSPLHFGNGTRLTVT.

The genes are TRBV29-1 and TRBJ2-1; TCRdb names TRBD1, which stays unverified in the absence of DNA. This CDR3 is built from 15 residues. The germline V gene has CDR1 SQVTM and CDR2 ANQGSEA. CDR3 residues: CSVEPTGGPYNEQFF.

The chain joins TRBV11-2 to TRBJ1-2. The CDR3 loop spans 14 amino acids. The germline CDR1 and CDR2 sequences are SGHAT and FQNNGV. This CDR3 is CASSPPGRTYGYTF.

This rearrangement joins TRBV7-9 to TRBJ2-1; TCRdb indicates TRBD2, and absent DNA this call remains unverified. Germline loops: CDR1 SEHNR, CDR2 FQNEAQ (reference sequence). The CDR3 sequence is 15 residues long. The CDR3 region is CASSSLAGDYNEQFF.

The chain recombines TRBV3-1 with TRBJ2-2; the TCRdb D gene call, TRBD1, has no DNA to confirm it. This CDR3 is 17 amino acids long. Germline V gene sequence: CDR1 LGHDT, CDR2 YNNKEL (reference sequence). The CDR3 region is CASSPRTGALNTGELFF.

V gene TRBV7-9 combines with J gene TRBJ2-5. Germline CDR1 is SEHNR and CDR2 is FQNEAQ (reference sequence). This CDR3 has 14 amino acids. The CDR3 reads CASSLGAELETQYF. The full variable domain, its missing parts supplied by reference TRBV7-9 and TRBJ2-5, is DTGVSQNPRHKITKRGQNVTFRCDPISEHNRLYWYRQTLGQGPEFLTYFQNEAQLEKSRLLSDRFSAERPKGSFSTLEIQRTEQGDSAMYLCASSLGAELETQYFGPGTRLLVL.

Here the CDR3 reads CASRKLTVSLGIAEAFF. J is TRBJ1-1 and V is TRBV7-9. CDR3 length: 17 residues. Germline CDR1 is SEHNR and CDR2 is FQNEAQ (reference sequence).

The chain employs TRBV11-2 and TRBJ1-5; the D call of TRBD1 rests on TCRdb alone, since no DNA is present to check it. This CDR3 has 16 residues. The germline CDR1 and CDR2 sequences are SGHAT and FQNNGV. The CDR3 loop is CASSLDRWAGLRPQHF.

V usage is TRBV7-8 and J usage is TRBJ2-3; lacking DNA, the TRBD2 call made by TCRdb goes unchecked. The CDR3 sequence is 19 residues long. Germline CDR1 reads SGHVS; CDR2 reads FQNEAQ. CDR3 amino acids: CASSYRLAGGPGGTDTQYF.

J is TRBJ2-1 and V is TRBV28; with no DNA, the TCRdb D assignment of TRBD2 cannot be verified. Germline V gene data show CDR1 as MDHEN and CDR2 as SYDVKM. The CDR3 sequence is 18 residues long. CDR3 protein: CASSFSSRTGDSYNEQFF.

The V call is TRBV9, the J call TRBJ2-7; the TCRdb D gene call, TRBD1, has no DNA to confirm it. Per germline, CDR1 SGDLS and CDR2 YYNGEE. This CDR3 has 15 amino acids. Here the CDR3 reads CASSVSAGRTYEQYF.

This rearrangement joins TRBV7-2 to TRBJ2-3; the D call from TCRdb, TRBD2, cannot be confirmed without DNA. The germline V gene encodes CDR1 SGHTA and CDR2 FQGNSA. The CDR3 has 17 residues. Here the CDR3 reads CASSGQLAGGLGDTQYF.

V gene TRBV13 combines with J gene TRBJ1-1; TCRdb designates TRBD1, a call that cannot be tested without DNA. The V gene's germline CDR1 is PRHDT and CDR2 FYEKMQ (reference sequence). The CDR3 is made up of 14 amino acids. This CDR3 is CASSFRQGATEAFF.

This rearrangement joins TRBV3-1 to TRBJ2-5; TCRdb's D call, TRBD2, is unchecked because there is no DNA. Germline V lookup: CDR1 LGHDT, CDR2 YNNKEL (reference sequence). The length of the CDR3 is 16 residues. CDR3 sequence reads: CASSQPSSGGWETQYF.

CDR3 amino acids: CASSHLFVDSGANVLTF. V gene TRBV5-1 combines with J gene TRBJ2-6. The CDR3 runs to 17 residues. Germline CDR1 reads SGHRS; CDR2 reads YFSETQ. Full variable domain (outside the CDR3, taken from reference TRBV5-1 and TRBJ2-6): KAGVTQTPRYLIKTRGQQVTLSCSPISGHRSVSWYQQTPGQGLQFLFEYFSETQRNKGNFPGRFSGRQFSNSRSEMNVSTLELGDSALYLCASSHLFVDSGANVLTFGAGSRLTVL.

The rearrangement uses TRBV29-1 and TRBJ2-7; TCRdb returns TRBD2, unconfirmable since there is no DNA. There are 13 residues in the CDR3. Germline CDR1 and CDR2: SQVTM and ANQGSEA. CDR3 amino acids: CSVAAGQTYEQYF.

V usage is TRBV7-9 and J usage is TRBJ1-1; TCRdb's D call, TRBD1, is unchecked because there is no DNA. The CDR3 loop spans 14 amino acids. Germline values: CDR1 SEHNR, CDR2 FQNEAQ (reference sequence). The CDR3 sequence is CASRSGQGGTEAFF.

This CDR3 is CASSLGTGFGYTF. V gene TRBV12-3 or TRBV12-4 combines with J gene TRBJ1-2; lacking DNA, the TRBD1 call made by TCRdb goes unchecked. The CDR3 contains 13 residues.

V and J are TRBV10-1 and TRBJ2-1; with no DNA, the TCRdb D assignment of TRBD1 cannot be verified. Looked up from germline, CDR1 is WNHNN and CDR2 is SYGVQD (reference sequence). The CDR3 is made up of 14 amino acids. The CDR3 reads CASTRDGAYNEQFF.

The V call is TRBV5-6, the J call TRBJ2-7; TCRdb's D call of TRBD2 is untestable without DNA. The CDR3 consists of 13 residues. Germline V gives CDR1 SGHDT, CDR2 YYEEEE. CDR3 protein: CASSRGRNYEQYF. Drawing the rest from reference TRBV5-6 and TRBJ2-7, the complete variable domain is DAGVTQSPTHLIKTRGQQVTLRCSPKSGHDTVSWYQQALGQGPQFIFQYYEEEERQRGNFPDRFSGHQFPNYSSELNVNALLLGDSALYLCASSRGRNYEQYFGPGTRLTVT.